The T cell receptor (beta chain) described here comes from a study of T cell changes during pregnancy in multiple sclerosis. From germline, CDR1 is SGHDT and CDR2 YYEEEE. Germline trimming cut 4 bases from V and 2 bases from J; bases unmatched to any gene: 6. This CDR3 is built from 14 residues. Generated by immunoSEQ multiplex PCR, the TCRdb table keeps only in-frame clones and is missing some. The sample has fewer than 90,000 clones; around 94% are singletons. The specimen was peripheral blood, collected in the third trimester of pregnancy. The chain is built from TRBV5-6 and TRBJ2-7, with 7 positions matching TRBD2. This clonotype originated in a female donor with multiple sclerosis, enrolled in a pregnancy study. CDR3 region: CASSNGAGAYEQYF. CDR3 DNA sequence: TGTGCCAGCAGCAACGGCGCGGGGGCCTACGAGCAGTACTTC.